The next 32 T cell receptor beta chains were all read from a single sample in a study of response to subunit inactivated influenza vaccine. TCRdb passed the RT-PCR reads through MiXCR, listing each CDR3 protein once. The sample shows 650,000 to 800,000 distinct CDR3 sequences, roughly 20% of them seen only once. Material: PBMCs from blood, obtained approximately 5 days after vaccination. The receptors come from a man in his fifties who received an inactivated influenza vaccine.

This clonotype was detected only a few times. This chain connects TRBV4-3 to TRBJ2-7; no clear D gene. Trimming left V 1 base short and J 5 bases short, with 15 bases between. The V gene's germline CDR1 is LGHNA and CDR2 YSLEER. The length of the CDR3 is 15 residues. The CDR3 loop reads CASSQGSPPENEQYF. The DNA of the CDR3 is TGCGCCAGCAGCCAAGGCAGCCCGCCCGAAAACGAGCAGTACTTC.

In regard to this clonotype: A read error is likely, as this CDR3 ends without the conserved phenylalanine or tryptophan. The limits of the CDR3 on the DNA are not certain, so only TCRdb's listed CDR3 is given. The chain employs TRBV6-6 and TRBJ2-7; the tabulated D call, TRBD2, remains unverified against the DNA. The CDR3 sequence runs 13 residues, both termini included. CDR1 and CDR2 from the germline V gene are MNHNY and SVGAGI (reference sequence). The CDR3 here is CASSSLLASGSSL.

The CDR3 protein is CASSDRGELSEQYF. CDR3 bases: TGTGCCAGCAGCGACAGGGGCGAGTTGAGCGAGCAGTACTTC. The chain recombines TRBV12-3 or TRBV12-4 with TRBJ2-7, with 8 bases matching TRBD1. The CDR3 totals 14 residues. V lost 6 bases, J lost 6 bases, and 10 bases stayed unmatched.

Ten or more counts support this clonotype. The V and J genes are TRBV15 and TRBJ2-1; no clear D gene. The CDR3 runs to 14 residues. Germline CDR1 LNHNV, CDR2 YYDKDF (reference sequence). Trimming took off 4 bases at V and 8 bases at J, with 15 bases between the two ends. The CDR3 loop is CATSKRLESYEQFF. The CDR3 bases are TGTGCCACCAGCAAGAGGCTAGAGTCCTATGAGCAGTTCTTC. Drawing the rest from reference TRBV15 and TRBJ2-1, the complete variable domain is DAMVIQNPRYQVTQFGKPVTLSCSQTLNHNVMYWYQQKSSQAPKLLFHYYDKDFNNEADTPDNFQSRRPNTSFCFLDIRSPGLGDTAMYLCATSKRLESYEQFFGPGTRLTVL.

The chain couples TRBV18 to TRBJ2-3, with unresolved D. V was clipped by 0 bases and J by 1 base, with 8 bases between them. This CDR3 region has 15 residues. In germline, CDR1 is KGHSH, CDR2 LQKENI. This CDR3 is CASSPPDRGTDTQYF. CDR3 coding DNA: TGTGCCAGCTCACCACCCGACCGGGGCACAGATACGCAGTATTTT.

The V gene is TRBV12-3 or TRBV12-4, the J gene TRBJ2-4; no firm D call. The ends were cut back, 2 bases at V and 5 bases at J, with 7 bases in the middle. CDR3 length: 13 residues. The CDR3 DNA is TGTGCCAGCAGTTTAAACAGCCAAAACATTCAGTACTTC. It codes for CASSLNSQNIQYF.

The DNA of the CDR3 is TGTGCCACCAGCAAAGCAGGACTTTCCTACGAGCAGTACTTC. Translating gives CATSKAGLSYEQYF. The chain is built from TRBV15 and TRBJ2-7; D may be TRBD2 (5 bases). There are 14 residues in the CDR3. Germline CDR1 and CDR2: LNHNV and YYDKDF (reference sequence). Trimming shortened V by 4 bases and J by 1 base, and 11 bases separated the two germline ends. Looking up the rest from reference TRBV15 and TRBJ2-7 gives the full variable domain: DAMVIQNPRYQVTQFGKPVTLSCSQTLNHNVMYWYQQKSSQAPKLLFHYYDKDFNNEADTPDNFQSRRPNTSFCFLDIRSPGLGDTAMYLCATSKAGLSYEQYFGPGTRLTVT.

This chain connects TRBV2 to TRBJ2-3; 8 nucleotides match TRBD1. The CDR3 length is 16 residues. J lost 3 bases, V lost 1 base, and 6 bases had no gene match. Germline assignment: CDR1 SNHLY and CDR2 FYNNEI. In DNA, the CDR3 is TGTGCCAGCAGTGAAGGAGGGAGACAGGGGACAGATACGCAGTATTTT. Its protein product is CASSEGGRQGTDTQYF. The full variable domain, rest sourced from reference TRBV2 and TRBJ2-3, is EPEVTQTPSHQVTQMGQEVILRCVPISNHLYFYWYRQILGQKVEFLVSFYNNEISEKSEIFDDQFSVERPDGSNFTLKIRSTKLEDSAMYFCASSEGGRQGTDTQYFGPGTRLTVL.

This CDR3 reads CASSPGTSGGGEQFF. The CDR3 DNA reads TGTGCCAGCTCACCCGGGACTAGCGGGGGGGGTGAGCAGTTCTTC. This chain uses TRBV18 with TRBJ2-1; 16 bases are shared with TRBD2. The ends lost 3 bases at V and 9 bases at J; junction bases unmatched: 2. CDR3 size: 15 residues. The germline V gene encodes CDR1 KGHSH and CDR2 LQKENI.

This clonotype was detected many times. The J gene is TRBJ1-5, the V gene TRBV20-1, with D perhaps TRBD1 (5 bases). V gave up 3 bases and J gave up 1 base, with 13 bases separating them. The CDR3 spans 15 residues. The V gene's germline CDR1 is DFQATT and CDR2 SNEGSKA (reference sequence). CDR3 bases: TGCAGTGCTAGCGGGGGGGGGAACAGCAATCAGCCCCAGCATTTT. It specifies CSASGGGNSNQPQHF.

The rearrangement links TRBV7-2 to TRBJ2-7; D is undetermined. Germline lookup yields CDR1 SGHTA and CDR2 FQGNSA. Trimming cost V 5 bases and J 6 bases, with 14 bases left between them. The CDR3 sequence is 13 residues long. Here the CDR3 DNA reads TGTGCCAGCAGCCCAATACGCCGATCCGAGCAGTACTTC. This sequence encodes CASSPIRRSEQYF. The full variable domain, in which reference TRBV7-2 and TRBJ2-7 provide the parts outside the CDR3, is GAGVSQSPSNKVTEKGKDVELRCDPISGHTALYWYRQSLGQGLEFLIYFQGNSAPDKSGLPSDRFSAERTGGSVSTLTIQRTQQEDSAVYLCASSPIRRSEQYFGPGTRLTVT.

This clonotype was seen a handful of times. This chain's CDR3 is CASSWGLSGLSGNTIYF. CDR3 coding DNA: TGTGCCAGCAGCTGGGGCCTATCTGGGCTGAGCGGAAACACCATATATTTT. V usage is TRBV5-8 and J usage is TRBJ1-3; maybe TRBD1 (5 bases). CDR1 SGHTS and CDR2 YDEGEE come from the germline V gene. The germline V and J ends were trimmed by 3 bases and 4 bases, with 20 bases remaining between them. CDR3 size: 17 residues.

This sequence joins TRBV2 and TRBJ2-1; 10 bases agree with TRBD2. The CDR3 runs 16 residues. V shed 2 bases and J 0 bases; nucleotides not matched to a gene: 1. Germline-derived CDR1 and CDR2 are SNHLY and FYNNEI. The DNA for the CDR3 is TGTGCCAGCAGTGAAACTAGCGGGGTCTCCTACAATGAGCAGTTCTTC. It specifies CASSETSGVSYNEQFF. The whole variable domain, remainder taken from reference TRBV2 and TRBJ2-1, is EPEVTQTPSHQVTQMGQEVILRCVPISNHLYFYWYRQILGQKVEFLVSFYNNEISEKSEIFDDQFSVERPDGSNFTLKIRSTKLEDSAMYFCASSETSGVSYNEQFFGPGTRLTVL.

This clonotype was counted many times. The V call is TRBV12-3 or TRBV12-4, the J call TRBJ2-1; D gene ambiguous. V was clipped by 4 bases and J by 7 bases, with 8 bases between them. The CDR3 runs 12 residues. CDR3 sequence reads: CASSYQRNEQFF. The DNA of the CDR3 is TGTGCCAGCAGTTATCAACGGAATGAGCAGTTCTTC.

The chain recombines TRBV28 with TRBJ1-6; 8 bases line up with TRBD1. CDR3 length: 14 residues. The V gene end was trimmed by 3 bases and the J gene end by 9 bases; junction bases not matched to a gene: 4. Per the germline V gene, CDR1 is MDHEN and CDR2 is SYDVKM. The CDR3 here is CASSFGQGRSPLHF. The CDR3 DNA reads TGTGCCAGCAGTTTCGGACAGGGCCGTTCACCCCTCCACTTT.

There are a few counts of this clonotype. This chain uses TRBV20-1 with TRBJ2-1; 9 bases agree with TRBD2. Germline V CDR1 and CDR2: DFQATT, SNEGSKA (reference sequence). The CDR3 length is 14 residues. V trimming: 5 bases; J trimming: 9 bases; junction bases outside the gene matches: 11. The CDR3 region has the DNA TGCAGTGCTTCTCCCTTAGCGGGAGTGGGTGAGCAGTTCTTC. Encoded protein: CSASPLAGVGEQFF.

Only a few counts were recorded for this clonotype. The rearrangement joins TRBV5-1 to TRBJ1-2; TRBD1 matches 7 bases. Germline V gene lookup returns CDR1 SGHRS and CDR2 YFSETQ. The CDR3 is 14 residues long. V was pared by 1 base and J by 4 bases, with 4 bases of the junction left unmatched. The CDR3 spells CASSLTGVGYGYTF. CDR3 in DNA: TGCGCCAGCAGCTTGACAGGGGTTGGCTATGGCTACACCTTC.

There are a few counts of this clonotype. This rearrangement joins TRBV10-1 to TRBJ1-2, with D uncertain. V lost 5 bases and J lost 6, with 19 bases in between. This CDR3 has 15 amino acids. CDR1 and CDR2 (germline): WNHNN, SYGVQD (reference sequence). CDR3 region: CASSITAEDTNGYTF. The DNA for the CDR3 is TGCGCCAGCAGTATTACCGCGGAAGATACTAATGGCTACACCTTC.

The genes are TRBV7-2 and TRBJ1-5; D unclear. Germline CDR1 is SGHTA and CDR2 is FQGNSA. CDR3 length: 14 amino acids. Trimming removed 0 bases at V and 6 bases at J, with 9 bases between. The CDR3 reads CASSLASVGQPQHF. CDR3 bases: TGTGCCAGCAGCTTAGCGTCAGTAGGTCAGCCCCAGCATTTT. Complete variable domain (other parts from reference TRBV7-2 and TRBJ1-5): GAGVSQSPSNKVTEKGKDVELRCDPISGHTALYWYRQSLGQGLEFLIYFQGNSAPDKSGLPSDRFSAERTGGSVSTLTIQRTQQEDSAVYLCASSLASVGQPQHFGDGTRLSIL.

The chain combines TRBV12-3 or TRBV12-4 with TRBJ1-2; 8 bases fit TRBD1. The CDR3 contains 12 residues. With 7 bases clipped from V and 7 bases from J, the junction kept 5 bases outside the gene matches. Here the CDR3 DNA reads TGTGCCAGCACTTCGACAGGGGTTGGCTACACCTTC. This codes for CASTSTGVGYTF.

This clonotype was counted only a few times. J is TRBJ2-3 and V is TRBV7-3; 8 bases map to TRBD2. Germline loops: CDR1 SGHTA, CDR2 FQGTGA. The CDR3 is 15 amino acids. V dropped 2 bases and J dropped 5; count of bases not matched to a gene: 6. CDR3 sequence reads: CASSLVGGRLDTQYF. CDR3 nucleotide sequence: TGTGCCAGCAGCTTAGTGGGCGGGAGGTTAGATACGCAGTATTTT.

This clonotype was seen a handful of times. The rearrangement links TRBV7-2 to TRBJ1-6; D perhaps matches TRBD1 (5 bases). Trimming stripped 5 bases from V and 5 bases from J, with 13 bases between. CDR3 length: 15 residues. Germline CDR1 is SGHTA and CDR2 is FQGNSA. CDR3 in amino acids: CASSLRALDNSPLHF. The CDR3, as DNA: TGTGCCAGCAGCCTCAGGGCCCTCGATAATTCACCCCTCCACTTT.

The chain links TRBV12-3 or TRBV12-4 to TRBJ2-3, with D perhaps matching TRBD2 (6 bases). The CDR3 totals 15 residues. V was pared by 1 base and J by 2 bases, with 10 bases between. CDR3 bases: TGTGCCAGCAGTTTAGACGGGACTCCCACAGATACGCAGTATTTT. The encoded protein is CASSLDGTPTDTQYF.

This clonotype was counted between two and nine times. The CDR3 DNA follows: TGCAGCGCATTACAGGGAGGCTATGGCTACACCTTC. Translated: CSALQGGYGYTF. This chain connects TRBV29-1 to TRBJ1-2, with D possibly matching TRBD1 (6 bases). Germline-derived CDR1 and CDR2 are SQVTM and ANQGSEA. V lost 7 bases and J 4 bases, leaving 13 bases between the germline ends. The CDR3 spans 12 residues.

This clonotype was observed a handful of times. CDR3 in DNA: TGTGCCATCAGTGAGTCTAACTCGGAGCGCGGGAGGGCCCTTACTCTTTTCAATGAGCAGTTCTTC. This encodes CAISESNSERGRALTLFNEQFF. The chain uses TRBV10-3 and TRBJ2-1; 9 bases map to TRBD2. Germline trimming cut 0 bases from V and 6 bases from J; bases unmatched to any gene: 24. This CDR3 region has 22 residues. Per germline, CDR1 ENHRY and CDR2 SYGVKD.

The chain joins TRBV7-9 to TRBJ2-1, with 10 positions matching TRBD2. The germline V gene has CDR1 SEHNR and CDR2 FQNEAQ (reference sequence). CDR3 length: 14 residues. The J segment lost 9 bases and the V segment lost 6 bases, leaving 8 bases of the junction unmatched. The CDR3 coding sequence is TGTGCCAGCAGTCTAGCGGGGGCGCAGCTTGAGCAGTTCTTC. It encodes CASSLAGAQLEQFF.

This clonotype was detected many times. The rearrangement joins TRBV4-1 to TRBJ2-1; 8 positions match TRBD2. The V gene end was trimmed by 4 bases and the J gene end by 4 bases; junction bases not matched to a gene: 6. The CDR3 totals 15 residues. Germline values: CDR1 MGHRA, CDR2 YSYEKL. The CDR3 sequence: CASSPHPSGYNEQFF. In DNA, the CDR3 is TGCGCCAGCAGCCCCCATCCTAGCGGGTACAATGAGCAGTTCTTC.

This clonotype was counted a few times. The chain combines TRBV5-1 with TRBJ2-1; 13 nucleotides match TRBD2. V lost 4 bases to trimming and J lost 4 bases; unmatched junction nucleotides: 11. Per the germline V gene, CDR1 is SGHRS and CDR2 is YFSETQ. This CDR3 comprises 18 residues. CDR3 sequence: CASSAQLPGLAGYNEQFF. The CDR3 nucleotides read TGCGCCAGCAGCGCTCAACTCCCGGGACTAGCGGGGTACAATGAGCAGTTCTTC.

In this sample, this clonotype turned up many times. V gene TRBV6-2 or TRBV6-3 combines with J gene TRBJ2-7; D gene unclear. The CDR3 has 16 amino acids. Germline lookup yields CDR1 MNHEY and CDR2 SVGEGT. The ends were cut back, 6 bases at V and 1 base at J, with 19 bases in the middle. CDR3 bases: TGTGCCAGCAGCAACAGAGACGGTGAAGCATCCTACGAGCAGTACTTC. This sequence encodes CASSNRDGEASYEQYF.

Only a few counts were recorded for this clonotype. The chain combines TRBV4-1 with TRBJ1-5; perhaps TRBD1 as D (6 bases). The CDR3 length is 14 residues. CDR1 is MGHRA and CDR2 is YSYEKL in the germline V gene. V dropped 1 base and J dropped 6 bases, with 10 bases sitting between them. Here the CDR3 reads CASSQGYRVQPQHF. CDR3 bases: TGCGCCAGCAGCCAAGGTTACAGGGTTCAGCCCCAGCATTTT.

J is TRBJ2-7 and V is TRBV4-2; the D gene is possibly TRBD1 (5 bases). V lost 3 bases, J lost 6 bases, and 9 bases lay in between. CDR3 size: 12 residues. Germline loops: CDR1 LGHNA, CDR2 YNFKEQ. The CDR3 DNA reads as TGTGCCAGCAGCCAGTCAAGGGGCGAGCAGTACTTC. This sequence encodes CASSQSRGEQYF.

This clonotype was observed a handful of times. The chain joins TRBV30 to TRBJ2-1; possible D gene TRBD2, 6 bases. Per germline, CDR1 GTSNPN and CDR2 SVGIG (reference sequence). The CDR3 extends over 14 amino acids. Trimming left V 5 bases short and J 4 bases short, with 15 bases between. DNA for the CDR3: TGTGCCTGGGACCGGGACTCACGTTACAATGAGCAGTTCTTC. It is translated as CAWDRDSRYNEQFF.